This TCR beta chain was sequenced during a study of human T cells and chemical hapten exposure. Across the whole study: Patches that contained 0.01% DPC were applied to the upper back and read at 6 days. Largely, small differences in pooled library volume made per-sample TCR yields vary.

This CDR3 has 13 residues. The V gene lost 8 bases and the J gene lost 5 bases, with 14 bases spanning the gap. Germline values: CDR1 MNHNY, CDR2 SVGAGI (reference sequence). This sample's time point: patch test 3, about 24 weeks after DPC sensitization. Treatment meaning: therapeutic diphenylcyclopropenone sensitization with weekly scalp DPC. It was unfractionated whole blood from which total RNA was extracted. Study-wide results and limits: Once DPC sensitization occurred, TCRs above 1 in 1000 frequency showed no change.

With regard to this clonotype: Its antigen is not identified.

TCRdb fed the RACE reads into MiXCR, producing one record per CDR3 protein. The sample holds around 150,000 distinct CDR3 sequences, 25% to 30% seen once. The chain is built from TRBV6-6 and TRBJ2-3; D might be TRBD2 (5 bases). This receptor was identified in a woman younger than 35 with alopecia areata. Some clones in this sample may be carry-over from other donors' samples. This material consisted of whole blood, taken in connection with sensitization to the hapten diphenylcyclopropenone (DPC). In nucleotides, the CDR3 is TGTGCCAGCCGAGTCTATCGGGGAGATACGCAGTATTTT. This sequence encodes CASRVYRGDTQYF.